This T cell receptor beta chain derives from a study of Ad26.COV2.S vaccination and SARS-CoV-2 variants. Study in general: Ad26.COV2.S arm of COV1001 included the donor. Ad26.COV2.S given intramuscularly, once or twice 56 days apart.

The treatment here: some 20 received Ad26.COV2.S at low or high dose, single or two shots; about 5 received placebo; per-sample allocation not given. Sampling was performed 63 days after the first vaccine or placebo injection. This clone turned up a few times. Libraries were prepared by immunoSEQ multiplex PCR; TCRdb keeps only in-frame clonotypes and omits some of them. The table shows 350,000 to 450,000 clones, with around nine tenths occurring only once. V shed 4 bases and J shed 4 bases, with 11 bases lying between them. This CDR3 comprises 13 residues. The receptor was isolated from a person between 18 and 65 years old who received the Ad26.COV2.S COVID-19 vaccine or a placebo. Sequencing was performed on peripheral blood, taken in a trial of Ad26.COV2.S vaccine versus placebo. The gene calls are TRBV5-3 and TRBJ1-2; D may be TRBD1 (5 bases). TRBV5-3 is designated an ORF whose function remains uncertain. CDR3 loop: CARSLPGAYGYTF. The CDR3, as DNA: TGTGCCAGAAGCCTCCCCGGGGCCTATGGCTACACCTTC.